This TCR beta chain was identified in a study of cytomegalovirus exposure and HLA in healthy donors. The study's findings and limits: Across donors, most TCRs were seen rarely, yet some public ones were widespread.

Of note for this clone: Antigen specificity is unknown.

This PCR relied on a set of 60 Vbeta primers and 13 Jbeta primers. Profiled with immunoSEQ multiplex PCR; TCRdb holds only in-frame clones, not every one. The sample holds about 96,000 clones, about 70% seen once. Regarding donors, all were healthy bone marrow donors. This clonotype originated in a woman aged 70-85 years in good health and CMV-seropositive. Sequenced input: PBMCs.

CDR3 residues: CASSSKGFTSGSGSGANVLTF. In nucleotides, the CDR3 is TGTGCCAGCAGCTCCAAAGGTTTCACTAGCGGGAGTGGCTCTGGGGCCAACGTCCTGACTTTC. The chain combines TRBV27 with TRBJ2-6; 11 bases match TRBD2. Trimming removed 6 bases from V and 0 bases from J; junction bases left unmatched: 16. The CDR3 has 21 residues. Germline V gene data show CDR1 as MNHEY and CDR2 as SMNVEV (reference sequence). The variable domain in full, with the rest retrieved from reference TRBV27 and TRBJ2-6, is EAQVTQNPRYLITVTGKKLTVTCSQNMNHEYMSWYRQDPGLGLRQIYYSMNVEVTDKGDVPEGYKVSRKEKRNFPLILESPSPNQTSLYFCASSSKGFTSGSGSGANVLTFGAGSRLTVL.